The rows below give T cell receptor beta chains drawn from one sample of a study of blood T cell repertoires in COVID-19. Sequencing used immunoSEQ multiplex PCR; TCRdb keeps in-frame clones, though not all of them. The sample has fewer than 200,000 clones, 92% seen once. The sample was peripheral blood. Source of these receptors: a man under 40 with COVID-19, enrolled during active disease. The CDR3 runs from the conserved cysteine through the conserved F or W. The D gene is left open where the match is weak. Part of the rows lack a size; the others show once, few, many or a class for expanded clones.

d_gene	j_gene	v_gene	abundance	CDR3aa	CDR3nt
.	TRBJ1-1	TRBV7-9	.	CASSPGQFEAFF	TGTGCCAGCAGCCCAGGACAGTTTGAAGCTTTCTTT
TRBD1	TRBJ1-1	TRBV18	.	CASSPRQGHMNTEAFF	TGTGCCAGCTCACCCCGACAGGGACACATGAACACTGAAGCTTTCTTT
TRBD2	TRBJ2-1	TRBV6-6	.	CASSYPKGTSGNEQFF	TGTGCCAGCAGTTACCCGAAGGGGACTAGCGGGAATGAGCAGTTCTTC
.	TRBJ2-5	TRBV14	.	CASSQGTRETQYF	TGTGCCAGCAGCCAAGGGACTCGGGAGACCCAGTACTTC
TRBD1	TRBJ2-3	TRBV5-1	few	CASSQGTDPTDTQYF	TGCGCCAGCAGCCAAGGGACAGACCCTACAGATACGCAGTATTTT
TRBD1	TRBJ1-1	TRBV6-5	few	CVTGGYTEAFF	TGTGTCACAGGGGGCTACACTGAAGCTTTCTTT
TRBD2	TRBJ2-7	TRBV3-1/TRBV3-2	.	CASSQGAGGLVYEQYF	TGTGCCAGCAGCCAAGGGGCGGGGGGGCTGGTCTACGAGCAGTACTTC
TRBD1	TRBJ1-6	TRBV5-6	few	CASSLAGGHSPLHF	TGTGCCAGCAGCTTGGCAGGGGGGCATTCACCCCTCCACTTT
TRBD2	TRBJ2-7	TRBV5-6	.	CASSHRGGLAGARPYEQYF	TGTGCCAGCAGTCACAGGGGAGGTCTAGCGGGGGCCCGACCTTACGAGCAGTACTTC
.	TRBJ1-5	TRBV28	.	CASSLSRGSSNQPQHF	TGTGCCAGCAGTTTATCGCGGGGTTCAAGCAATCAGCCCCAGCATTTT
.	TRBJ2-5	TRBV18	.	CASSPPYAETQYF	TGTGCCAGCTCGCCGCCCTATGCGGAGACCCAGTACTTC
.	TRBJ1-1	TRBV30	.	CAWSKQGNTEAFF	TGTGCCTGGAGTAAACAGGGCAACACTGAAGCTTTCTTT
.	TRBJ1-6	TRBV11-2	.	CASSSTENSPLHF	TGTGCCAGCAGCTCGACAGAGAATTCACCCCTCCACTTT
TRBD2	TRBJ2-2	TRBV4-3	.	CASSQTPGGRTGELFF	TGCGCCAGCAGCCAAACCCCGGGGGGGAGGACCGGGGAGCTGTTTTTT
TRBD1	TRBJ1-6	TRBV18	.	CASSPSGQGGSPLHF	TGTGCCAGCTCACCATCTGGACAGGGGGGTTCACCCCTCCACTTT
TRBD1	TRBJ1-5	TRBV2	.	CASRRQGGNQPQHF	TGTGCCAGCAGAAGACAGGGGGGTAATCAGCCCCAGCATTTT
TRBD1	TRBJ2-5	TRBV18	.	CASSPIGTGAETQYF	TGTGCCAGCTCACCTATCGGGACAGGGGCAGAGACCCAGTACTTC
.	TRBJ2-7	TRBV5-5	once	CASSPRTAPYYEQYF	TGTGCCAGCAGCCCCCGGACTGCCCCCTACTACGAGCAGTACTTC
TRBD1	TRBJ1-4	TRBV4-2	.	CASSHSGTGKEKLFF	TGTGCCAGCAGCCATTCCGGGACAGGGAAGGAAAAACTGTTTTTT
.	TRBJ1-2	TRBV5-1	.	CASRQTGYDGYTF	TGCGCCAGCAGGCAAACAGGTTATGATGGCTACACCTTC
.	TRBJ1-2	TRBV7-9	.	CASSAGRGASFGYTF	TGTGCCAGCAGCGCCGGCCGGGGGGCGTCTTTTGGCTACACCTTC
TRBD2	TRBJ2-1	TRBV28	once	CASSSSRPSSGRYNEQFF	TGTGCCAGCAGTTCTTCCCGCCCCTCTAGCGGGCGATACAATGAGCAGTTCTTC
.	TRBJ1-1	TRBV4-1	.	CASSQVAALLRTEAFF	TGCGCCAGCAGCCAAGTAGCTGCCCTCCTCCGGACTGAAGCTTTCTTT
TRBD1	TRBJ1-1	TRBV10-3	.	CAISRDRGSGNTEAFF	TGTGCCATCAGCCGGGACAGGGGGAGTGGGAACACTGAAGCTTTCTTT
.	TRBJ2-1	TRBV2	.	CASRGRLYNEQFF	TGTGCCAGCAGAGGCAGACTTTACAATGAGCAGTTCTTC
.	TRBJ1-1	TRBV6-2/TRBV6-3	.	CASSDDSLRYDTEAFF	TGTGCCAGCAGTGACGACAGCCTACGGTACGACACTGAAGCTTTCTTT
TRBD1	TRBJ1-1	TRBV6-2/TRBV6-3	.	CASSPPRDRGPQNTEAFF	TGTGCCAGCAGCCCCCCTCGGGACAGGGGCCCCCAGAACACTGAAGCTTTCTTT
.	TRBJ2-7	TRBV2	.	CASRREYEQYF	TGTGCCAGCAGGAGGGAGTACGAGCAGTACTTC
TRBD1	TRBJ1-1	TRBV19	.	CASSQDRGNTEAFF	TGTGCCAGTAGTCAGGACAGGGGGAACACTGAAGCTTTCTTT
.	TRBJ2-7	TRBV18	.	CASSPLRAQYEQYF	TGTGCCAGCTCACCCCTGCGGGCTCAGTATGAGCAGTACTTC
.	TRBJ2-1	TRBV10-3	.	CAITGDTSSYNEQFF	TGTGCCATCACCGGGGACACGAGCTCCTACAATGAGCAGTTCTTC
TRBD1	TRBJ1-6	TRBV5-6	.	CASNQLPGQGNGTPLHF	TGTGCCAGCAACCAACTCCCGGGACAGGGAAATGGTACACCCCTCCACTTT
TRBD1	TRBJ1-3	TRBV5-4	.	CASSMGQGRLSSGNTIYF	TGTGCCAGCAGCATGGGACAGGGGCGCCTAAGCTCTGGAAACACCATATATTTT
TRBD1	TRBJ1-6	TRBV5-6	.	CASSDFTGQGGNSPLHF	TGTGCCAGCAGCGACTTTACGGGACAGGGGGGTAATTCACCCCTCCACTTT
.	TRBJ1-6	TRBV3-1/TRBV3-2	few	CASSQDSYYNSPLHF	TGTGCCAGCAGCCAGGACAGCTACTATAATTCACCCCTCCACTTT
TRBD2	TRBJ2-1	TRBV9	.	CASTRGGLPEQFF	TGTGCCAGCACGCGCGGGGGACTACCCGAGCAGTTCTTC
TRBD1	TRBJ1-1	TRBV27	.	CASSSLRGTEAFF	TGTGCCAGCAGTTCACTCAGGGGGACTGAAGCTTTCTTT
TRBD1	TRBJ2-5	TRBV6-2/TRBV6-3	.	CASSSHPGQGEETQYF	TGTGCCAGCAGTTCCCATCCGGGACAGGGTGAGGAGACCCAGTACTTC
.	TRBJ1-5	TRBV3-1/TRBV3-2	.	CASSRYPPSTVYSNQPQHF	TGTGCCAGCAGCCGCTACCCCCCCTCGACAGTATATAGCAATCAGCCCCAGCATTTT
TRBD2	TRBJ2-5	TRBV15	.	CATEIGRGGETQYF	TGTGCCACCGAAATCGGACGGGGGGGAGAGACCCAGTACTTC
.	TRBJ2-7	TRBV13	.	CASSAYKGGAQEQYF	TGTGCCAGCAGCGCCTACAAAGGGGGGGCCCAAGAGCAGTACTTC
.	TRBJ1-5	TRBV11-2	.	CASSLAETGVGQPQHF	TGTGCCAGCAGCTTAGCAGAAACCGGGGTGGGGCAGCCCCAGCATTTT
.	TRBJ2-7	TRBV6-2/TRBV6-3	.	CASSYGLKNEQYF	TGTGCCAGCAGTTACGGACTCAAAAACGAGCAGTACTTC
TRBD1	TRBJ1-4	TRBV19	.	CASSTTGGELEKLFF	TGTGCCAGTAGTACCACAGGGGGCGAGTTAGAAAAACTGTTTTTT
TRBD1	TRBJ1-6	TRBV15	.	CATSRDGQGVSSPLHF	TGTGCCACCAGCAGAGATGGACAGGGAGTTAGTTCACCCCTCCACTTT
TRBD1	TRBJ1-2	TRBV28	.	CASGLGDRKKIF	TGTGCCAGCGGGCTAGGGGACAGGAAAAAAATCTTC
.	TRBJ1-2	TRBV6-5	.	CASSYGEAIYGYTF	TGTGCCAGCAGTTACGGGGAGGCGATATATGGCTACACCTTC
TRBD2	TRBJ2-1	TRBV15	.	CATSRGGLAYSSYNEQFF	TGTGCCACCAGCAGAGGGGGACTAGCGTATAGCTCCTACAATGAGCAGTTCTTC
TRBD1	TRBJ1-6	TRBV5-1	.	CASSLLPTRGTGGEGSYNSPLHF	TGCGCCAGCAGCTTGCTCCCCACCAGAGGGACAGGGGGCGAGGGCTCCTATAATTCACCCCTCCACTTT
.	TRBJ1-4	TRBV19	once	CASSIGRVANEKLFF	TGTGCCAGTAGTATTGGGAGGGTTGCTAATGAAAAACTGTTTTTT
TRBD2	TRBJ2-1	TRBV13	.	CASSPGGSGGISYNEQFF	TGTGCCAGCAGCCCCGGCGGTAGCGGGGGGATTTCCTACAATGAGCAGTTCTTC
.	TRBJ2-1	TRBV7-9	.	CASSSAGRDVDEQFF	TGTGCCAGCAGCTCCGCGGGACGGGACGTCGATGAGCAGTTCTTC
TRBD2	TRBJ2-4	TRBV6-2/TRBV6-3	.	CASSYRLAGGWNIQYF	TGTGCCAGCAGTTATAGGCTAGCGGGGGGTTGGAACATTCAGTACTTC